The 23 T cell receptor beta chains presented below share a single source sample, sequenced in a study of a mutant IDH1 vaccine in newly diagnosed glioma. The time point here: week 11, during vaccination. Every vaccine dose comprised 300 ug of mutant IDH1 20-mer peptide plus topical imiquimod. Libraries were prepared by immunoSEQ multiplex PCR; TCRdb keeps only in-frame clonotypes and omits some of them. The sample gives about 40,000 clones, 80% to 85% of which show up once; around 2.2% is in the top ten. The antigens of these receptors remain unknown. Specimen: PBMCs, collected from a glioma patient whose treatment included an IDH1 peptide vaccine. These TCRs come from a man aged 35 to 55 with glioma.

The genes are TRBV7-9 and TRBJ1-2; D unresolved. The length of the CDR3 is 15 residues. Germline V gene lookup returns CDR1 SEHNR and CDR2 FQNEAQ (reference sequence). V lost 1 base and J 5 bases, leaving 14 bases between the germline ends. Here the CDR3 DNA reads TGTGCCAGCAGCTTAGGGGCCCCTTCACGGTATGGCTACACCTTC. Its translation is CASSLGAPSRYGYTF.

The chain recombines TRBV7-2 with TRBJ1-2; D uncertain. This CDR3 contains 13 residues. V lost 1 base and J 8 bases, leaving 11 bases between the germline ends. Germline V gene sequence: CDR1 SGHTA, CDR2 FQGNSA. The CDR3 here is CASSLDAATGYTF. The CDR3 DNA is TGTGCCAGCAGCTTAGACGCAGCGACAGGCTACACCTTC.

The chain is built from TRBV7-2 and TRBJ2-7, with TRBD1 matching 7 bases. Losses at the gene ends were 5 bases for V and 4 bases for J; bases not matched to a gene: 14. CDR1 is SGHTA, CDR2 FQGNSA, per germline. The CDR3 is made up of 16 amino acids. The CDR3 region has the DNA TGTGCCAGCAGCCAGCTCGAGACAGGGTGGCTTTACGAGCAGTACTTC. Protein product: CASSQLETGWLYEQYF.

This clone was found once. The chain employs TRBV7-2 and TRBJ1-4, with D uncertain. The CDR3 has 13 residues. V lost 5 bases and J 8 bases, leaving 12 bases between the germline ends. Germline assignment: CDR1 SGHTA and CDR2 FQGNSA. CDR3 region: CASSTRVREKLFF. DNA of the CDR3: TGTGCCAGCAGCACTAGAGTGAGGGAAAAACTGTTTTTT.

V and J are TRBV4-3 and TRBJ1-4; a possible D gene is TRBD1 (5 bases). The CDR3 covers 16 residues. The V and J ends lost 4 bases and 1 base respectively, with 13 bases between them. CDR1 is LGHNA and CDR2 is YSLEER in the germline V gene. The CDR3 coding sequence is TGCGCCAGCAGCCCGATCGGTCAGGGAACTAATGAAAAACTGTTTTTT. This gives the protein CASSPIGQGTNEKLFF.

The chain carries TRBV7-2 and TRBJ2-2; D call uncertain. The CDR3 extends over 14 amino acids. Germline V gives CDR1 SGHTA, CDR2 FQGNSA. The V end was cut by 5 bases, the J end by 0 bases, with 7 bases between. The CDR3 bases are TGTGCCAGCAGCCCGGGTCCGAACACCGGGGAGCTGTTTTTT. Translating gives CASSPGPNTGELFF. The full variable domain, with the rest looked up from reference TRBV7-2 and TRBJ2-2, is GAGVSQSPSNKVTEKGKDVELRCDPISGHTALYWYRQSLGQGLEFLIYFQGNSAPDKSGLPSDRFSAERTGGSVSTLTIQRTQQEDSAVYLCASSPGPNTGELFFGEGSRLTVL.

The chain couples TRBV19 to TRBJ2-4; a weak D match, TRBD1 (6 bases). V was trimmed by 7 bases and J by 10 bases, leaving 11 bases between them. The CDR3 consists of 11 residues. The germline V gene has CDR1 LNHDA and CDR2 SQIVND (reference sequence). The CDR3 protein is CASTDRTIQYF. In DNA, the CDR3 is TGTGCCAGTACCGACAGGACTATTCAGTACTTC.

This chain uses TRBV11-2 with TRBJ2-1, with TRBD2 matching 7 bases. Germline V gene lookup returns CDR1 SGHAT and CDR2 FQNNGV. V lost 6 bases to trimming and J lost 7 bases; unmatched junction nucleotides: 12. This CDR3 comprises 15 residues. CDR3 DNA sequence: TGTGCCAGCAGACCCTCCGGGGGACTATGGAATGAGCAGTTCTTC. As protein: CASRPSGGLWNEQFF. Complete variable domain (other parts from reference TRBV11-2 and TRBJ2-1): EAGVAQSPRYKIIEKRQSVAFWCNPISGHATLYWYQQILGQGPKLLIQFQNNGVVDDSQLPKDRFSAERLKGVDSTLKIQPAKLEDSAVYLCASRPSGGLWNEQFFGPGTRLTVL.

This clone was seen just once. The rearrangement uses TRBV7-2 and TRBJ2-5; TRBD1 might be the D (7 bases). The CDR3 length is 14 residues. V lost 3 bases and J lost 4, with 12 bases in between. CDR1 is SGHTA, CDR2 FQGNSA, per germline. The CDR3 here is CASSFQGGRETQYF. For the CDR3, the DNA is TGTGCCAGCAGCTTTCAGGGGGGAAGAGAGACCCAGTACTTC.

J is TRBJ2-7 and V is TRBV29-1, with D tentatively TRBD1 or TRBD2 (6 bases each). Germline V CDR1 and CDR2: SQVTM, ANQGSEA. The ends were cut back, 5 bases at V and 4 bases at J, with 12 bases in the middle. The CDR3 is 12 residues long. CDR3: CSVSPGAYEQYF. CDR3 nucleotide sequence: TGCAGCGTTTCCCCGGGGGCATACGAGCAGTACTTC.

The rearrangement uses TRBV27 and TRBJ2-1, with D perhaps being TRBD1 or TRBD2 (5 bases each). The V gene lost 7 bases and the J gene lost 2 bases, with 15 bases spanning the gap. The V gene's germline CDR1 is MNHEY and CDR2 SMNVEV (reference sequence). The CDR3 is 15 amino acids. Written as DNA, the CDR3 is TGTGCCAGCAACACTCGGGACGGGACCTACAATGAGCAGTTCTTC. Translating gives CASNTRDGTYNEQFF.

V and J are TRBV7-3 and TRBJ1-1; D not resolved. The CDR3 spans 13 residues. The V gene's germline CDR1 is SGHTA and CDR2 FQGTGA. Trimming removed 4 bases from V and 1 base from J, with 7 bases in between. The CDR3 DNA reads TGTGCCAGCAGCTGGAGACCGAACACTGAAGCTTTCTTT. This sequence encodes CASSWRPNTEAFF.

J is TRBJ1-1 and V is TRBV18, with D perhaps TRBD1 (5 bases). The ends were cut back, 4 bases at V and 0 bases at J, with 9 bases in the middle. CDR3 size: 14 residues. Germline V gene lookup returns CDR1 KGHSH and CDR2 LQKENI. The CDR3 is CASSRGLVNTEAFF. The CDR3 DNA reads as TGTGCCAGCTCACGGGGGTTGGTGAACACTGAAGCTTTCTTT.

The chain employs TRBV7-2 and TRBJ1-2; D gene ambiguous. The CDR3 consists of 15 residues. The germline V gene encodes CDR1 SGHTA and CDR2 FQGNSA. Trimming shortened V by 5 bases and J by 5 bases, and 18 bases separated the two germline ends. CDR3 region: CASSIQDGRLYGYTF. CDR3 in DNA: TGTGCCAGCAGCATCCAGGACGGACGGTTGTATGGCTACACCTTC. Together with reference TRBV7-2 and TRBJ1-2, the CDR3 gives the full variable domain: GAGVSQSPSNKVTEKGKDVELRCDPISGHTALYWYRQSLGQGLEFLIYFQGNSAPDKSGLPSDRFSAERTGGSVSTLTIQRTQQEDSAVYLCASSIQDGRLYGYTFGSGTRLTVV.

The V and J genes are TRBV27 and TRBJ2-7, with D possibly TRBD1 on 5 matching bases. The CDR3 has 13 amino acids. Looked up from germline, CDR1 is MNHEY and CDR2 is SMNVEV (reference sequence). The V end was cut by 4 bases, the J end by 2 bases, with 9 bases between. This CDR3 reads CASSSDSAYEQYF. CDR3 nucleotides: TGTGCCAGCAGTTCCGACAGTGCCTACGAGCAGTACTTC.

The genes are TRBV15 and TRBJ2-1; 11 bases agree with TRBD2. The CDR3 extends over 14 amino acids. In germline, CDR1 is LNHNV, CDR2 YYDKDF (reference sequence). V shed 9 bases and J 8 bases; nucleotides not matched to a gene: 9. CDR3 loop: CATGSSGRRHEQFF. The CDR3 DNA sequence: TGTGCCACGGGGTCTAGCGGGAGGAGGCATGAGCAGTTCTTC.

The chain joins TRBV6-6 to TRBJ2-7; tentatively, D is TRBD2 (6 bases). Deletions cut 6 bases from V and 2 bases from J, with 11 bases between. In germline, CDR1 is MNHNY, CDR2 SVGAGI (reference sequence). The CDR3 sequence is 13 residues long. The CDR3 DNA reads TGTGCCAGCAGAATAGCGGAAACCTACGAGCAGTACTTC. The encoded protein is CASRIAETYEQYF.

This rearrangement joins TRBV7-9 to TRBJ2-5; the D is unclear. In germline, CDR1 is SEHNR, CDR2 FQNEAQ (reference sequence). Trimming pared 2 bases from V and 5 bases from J, leaving 12 bases between. The CDR3 extends over 14 amino acids. The CDR3 DNA follows: TGTGCCAGCAGCTTACCACCGCCCCGGGAGACCCAGTACTTC. Its protein is CASSLPPPRETQYF.

The rearrangement uses TRBV4-2 and TRBJ1-2; 9 nucleotides align to TRBD1. This CDR3 spans 15 amino acids. Germline CDR1 is LGHNA and CDR2 is YNFKEQ. Trimming cost V 4 bases and J 2 bases; bases outside gene matches: 5. The CDR3: CASSPSGTGNYGYTF. CDR3 sequence (DNA): TGTGCCAGCAGCCCCTCCGGGACAGGGAACTATGGCTACACCTTC.

The CDR3 loop is CASSRLHEQYF. For the CDR3, the DNA is TGTGCCAGCAGCCGCCTCCACGAGCAGTACTTC. The chain combines TRBV11-2 with TRBJ2-7; no clear D gene. Germline V gene data show CDR1 as SGHAT and CDR2 as FQNNGV. The CDR3 totals 11 residues. The V gene lost 5 bases and the J gene lost 5 bases, with 7 bases spanning the gap.

J is TRBJ1-2 and V is TRBV10-3; the D is unclear. V was cut by 7 bases and J by 6 bases, with 21 bases left in between. The CDR3 runs 15 residues. CDR1 ENHRY and CDR2 SYGVKD come from the germline V gene. The CDR3 here is CAIMDRDKGSNGYTF. The CDR3 DNA is TGTGCCATCATGGACCGCGACAAGGGATCGAATGGCTACACCTTC.

V usage is TRBV5-1 and J usage is TRBJ1-2; no reliable D call. Germline CDR1 and CDR2: SGHRS and YFSETQ. V lost 1 base and J 3 bases, leaving 7 bases between the germline ends. The CDR3 is 13 residues long. The CDR3 DNA sequence: TGCGCCAGCAGCTTGATTGGGGACTATGGCTACACCTTC. Translated: CASSLIGDYGYTF.

This clone has a single count. The chain joins TRBV27 to TRBJ2-3; D perhaps matches TRBD1 (5 bases). This CDR3 spans 15 amino acids. Trimming left V 7 bases short and J 6 bases short, with 20 bases between. Per germline, CDR1 MNHEY and CDR2 SMNVEV (reference sequence). CDR3 in DNA: TGTGCCAGCACCGTGACAGCCCTTATGCATGATACGCAGTATTTT. It is translated as CASTVTALMHDTQYF.